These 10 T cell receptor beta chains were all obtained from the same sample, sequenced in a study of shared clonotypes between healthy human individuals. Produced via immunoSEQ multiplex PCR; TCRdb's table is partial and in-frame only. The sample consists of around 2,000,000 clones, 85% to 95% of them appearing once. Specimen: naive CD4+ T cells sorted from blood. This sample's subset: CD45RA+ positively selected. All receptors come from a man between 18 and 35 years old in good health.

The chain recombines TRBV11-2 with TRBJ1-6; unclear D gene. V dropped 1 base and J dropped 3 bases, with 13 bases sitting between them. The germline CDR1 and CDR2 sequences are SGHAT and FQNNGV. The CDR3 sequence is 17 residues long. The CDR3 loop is CASSLGSRPIYNSPLHF. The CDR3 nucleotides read TGTGCCAGCAGCTTAGGATCCAGGCCTATCTATAATTCACCCCTCCACTTT.

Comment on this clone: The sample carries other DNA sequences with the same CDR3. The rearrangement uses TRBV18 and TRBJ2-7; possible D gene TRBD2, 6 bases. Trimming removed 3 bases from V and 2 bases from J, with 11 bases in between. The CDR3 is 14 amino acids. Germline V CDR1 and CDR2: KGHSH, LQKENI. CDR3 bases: TGTGCCAGCTCACCCTCGTCGGGAGCCTACGAGCAGTACTTC. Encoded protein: CASSPSSGAYEQYF.

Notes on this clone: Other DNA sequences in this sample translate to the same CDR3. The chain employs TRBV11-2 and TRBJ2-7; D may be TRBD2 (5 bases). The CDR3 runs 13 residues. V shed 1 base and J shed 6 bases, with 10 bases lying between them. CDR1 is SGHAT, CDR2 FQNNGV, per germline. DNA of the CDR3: TGTGCCAGCAGCTTAGGGCTAGCCGGCGAGCAGTACTTC. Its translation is CASSLGLAGEQYF.

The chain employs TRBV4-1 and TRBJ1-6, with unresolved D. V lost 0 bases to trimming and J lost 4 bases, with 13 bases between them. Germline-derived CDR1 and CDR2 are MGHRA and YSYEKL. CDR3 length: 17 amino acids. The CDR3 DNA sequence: TGCGCCAGCAGCCAAGAAGCCACCTGGATTTATAATTCACCCCTCCACTTT. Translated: CASSQEATWIYNSPLHF.

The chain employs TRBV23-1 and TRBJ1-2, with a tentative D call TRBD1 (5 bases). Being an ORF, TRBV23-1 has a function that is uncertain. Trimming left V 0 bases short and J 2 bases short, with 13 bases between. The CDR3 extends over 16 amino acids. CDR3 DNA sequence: TGCGCCAGCAGTCAATCGGTAGACAGATTAAACTATGGCTACACCTTC. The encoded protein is CASSQSVDRLNYGYTF.

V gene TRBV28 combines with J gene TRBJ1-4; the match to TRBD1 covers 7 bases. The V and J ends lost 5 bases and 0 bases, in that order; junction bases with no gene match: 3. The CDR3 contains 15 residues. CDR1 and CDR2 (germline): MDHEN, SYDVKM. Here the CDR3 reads CASSADRATNEKLFF. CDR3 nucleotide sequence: TGTGCCAGCAGTGCCGACAGGGCAACTAATGAAAAACTGTTTTTT. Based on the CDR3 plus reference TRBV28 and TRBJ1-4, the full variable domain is DVKVTQSSRYLVKRTGEKVFLECVQDMDHENMFWYRQDPGLGLRLIYFSYDVKMKEKGDIPEGYSVSREKKERFSLILESASTNQTSMYLCASSADRATNEKLFFGSGTQLSVL.

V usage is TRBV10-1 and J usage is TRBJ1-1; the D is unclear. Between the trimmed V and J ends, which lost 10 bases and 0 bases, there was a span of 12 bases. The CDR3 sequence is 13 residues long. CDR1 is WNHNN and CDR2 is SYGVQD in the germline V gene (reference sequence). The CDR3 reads CATSETVNTEAFF. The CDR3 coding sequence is TGCGCCACCTCAGAAACGGTGAACACTGAAGCTTTCTTT.

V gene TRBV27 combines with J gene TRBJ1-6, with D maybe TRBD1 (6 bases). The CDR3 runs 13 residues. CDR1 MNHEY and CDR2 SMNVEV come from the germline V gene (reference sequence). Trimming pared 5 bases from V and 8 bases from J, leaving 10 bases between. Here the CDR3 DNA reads TGTGCCAGCAGTCTACAGGGTTATTCACCCCTCCACTTT. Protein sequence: CASSLQGYSPLHF.

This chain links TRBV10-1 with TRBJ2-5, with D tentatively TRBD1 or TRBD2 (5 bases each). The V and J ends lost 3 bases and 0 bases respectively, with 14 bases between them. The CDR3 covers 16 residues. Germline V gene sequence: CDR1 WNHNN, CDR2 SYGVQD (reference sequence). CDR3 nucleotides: TGCGCCAGCAGTGATATTCGGGGACCGTACCAAGAGACCCAGTACTTC. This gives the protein CASSDIRGPYQETQYF.

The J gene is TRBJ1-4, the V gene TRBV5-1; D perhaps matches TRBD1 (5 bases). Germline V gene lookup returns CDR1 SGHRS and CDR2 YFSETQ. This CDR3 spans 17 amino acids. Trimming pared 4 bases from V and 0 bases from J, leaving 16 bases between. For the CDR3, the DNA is TGCGCCAGCAGCCCCGGGGAGGGGAGGGCAACTAATGAAAAACTGTTTTTT. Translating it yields CASSPGEGRATNEKLFF.